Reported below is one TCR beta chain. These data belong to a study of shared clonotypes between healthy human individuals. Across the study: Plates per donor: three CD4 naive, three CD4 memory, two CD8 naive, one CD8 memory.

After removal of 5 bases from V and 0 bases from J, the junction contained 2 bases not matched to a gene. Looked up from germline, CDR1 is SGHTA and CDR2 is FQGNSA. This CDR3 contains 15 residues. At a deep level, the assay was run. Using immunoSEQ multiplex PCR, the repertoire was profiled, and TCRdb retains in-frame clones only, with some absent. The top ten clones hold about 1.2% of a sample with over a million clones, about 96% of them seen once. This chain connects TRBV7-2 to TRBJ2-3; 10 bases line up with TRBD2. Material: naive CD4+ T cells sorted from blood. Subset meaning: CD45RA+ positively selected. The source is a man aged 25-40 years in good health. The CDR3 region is CASSPSGRSTDTQYF. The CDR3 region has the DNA TGTGCCAGCAGCCCTAGCGGGAGAAGCACAGATACGCAGTATTTT.